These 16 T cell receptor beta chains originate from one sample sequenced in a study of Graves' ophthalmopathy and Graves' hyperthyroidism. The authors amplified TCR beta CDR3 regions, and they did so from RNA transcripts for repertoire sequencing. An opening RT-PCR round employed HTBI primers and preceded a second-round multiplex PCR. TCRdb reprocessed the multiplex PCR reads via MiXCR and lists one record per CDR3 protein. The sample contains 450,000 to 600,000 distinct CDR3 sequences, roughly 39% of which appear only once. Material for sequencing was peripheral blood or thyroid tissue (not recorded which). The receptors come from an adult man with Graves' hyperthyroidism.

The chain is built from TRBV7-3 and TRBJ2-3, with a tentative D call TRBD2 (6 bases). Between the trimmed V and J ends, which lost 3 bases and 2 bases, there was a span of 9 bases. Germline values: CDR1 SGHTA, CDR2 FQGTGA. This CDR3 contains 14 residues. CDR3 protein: CASSFGGNTDTQYF. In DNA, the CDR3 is TGTGCCAGCAGCTTTGGAGGGAACACAGATACGCAGTATTTT.

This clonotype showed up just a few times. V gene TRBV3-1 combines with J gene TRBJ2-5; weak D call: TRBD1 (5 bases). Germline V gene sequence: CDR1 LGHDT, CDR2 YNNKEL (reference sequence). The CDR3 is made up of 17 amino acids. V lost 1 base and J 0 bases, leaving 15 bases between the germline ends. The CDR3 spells CASSQGAGFGNQETQYF. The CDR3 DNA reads TGTGCCAGCAGCCAAGGGGCAGGGTTCGGAAACCAAGAGACCCAGTACTTC.

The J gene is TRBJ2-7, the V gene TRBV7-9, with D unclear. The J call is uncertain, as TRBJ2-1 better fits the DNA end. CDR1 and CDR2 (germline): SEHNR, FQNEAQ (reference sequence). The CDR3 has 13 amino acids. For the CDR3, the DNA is TGTGCCAGCAGCTTAAATTTACGGGATGAGCAGTTCTTC. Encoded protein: CASSLNLRDEQFF.

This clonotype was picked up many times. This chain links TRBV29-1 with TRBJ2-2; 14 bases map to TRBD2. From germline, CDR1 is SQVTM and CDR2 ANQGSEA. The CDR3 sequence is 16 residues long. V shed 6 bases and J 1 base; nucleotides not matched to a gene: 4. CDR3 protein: CSVGGLAGGNTGELFF. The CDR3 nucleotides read TGCAGCGTGGGTGGACTAGCGGGAGGGAACACCGGGGAGCTGTTTTTT.

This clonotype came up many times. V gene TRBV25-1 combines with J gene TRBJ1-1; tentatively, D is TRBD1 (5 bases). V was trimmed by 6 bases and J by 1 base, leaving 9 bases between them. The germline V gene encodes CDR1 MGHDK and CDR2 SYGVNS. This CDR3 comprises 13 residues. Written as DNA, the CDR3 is TGTGCCAGCAGGGCAACAGGGAACACTGAAGCTTTCTTT. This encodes CASRATGNTEAFF. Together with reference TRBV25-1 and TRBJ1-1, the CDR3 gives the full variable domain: EADIYQTPRYLVIGTGKKITLECSQTMGHDKMYWYQQDPGMELHLIHYSYGVNSTEKGDLSSESTVSRIRTEHFPLTLESARPSHTSQYLCASRATGNTEAFFGQGTRLTVV.

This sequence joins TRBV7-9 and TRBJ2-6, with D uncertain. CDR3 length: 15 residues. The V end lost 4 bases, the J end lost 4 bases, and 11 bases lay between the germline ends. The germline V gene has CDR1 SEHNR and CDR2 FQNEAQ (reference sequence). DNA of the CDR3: TGTGCCAGCAGCTCGCCCAATGACGGGGCCAACGTCCTGACTTTC. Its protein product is CASSSPNDGANVLTF.

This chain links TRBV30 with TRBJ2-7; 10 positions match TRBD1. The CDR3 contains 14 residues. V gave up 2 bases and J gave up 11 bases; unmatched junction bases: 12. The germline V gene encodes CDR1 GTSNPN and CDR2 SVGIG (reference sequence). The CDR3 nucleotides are TGTGCCTGGAGTCCAGGTGGGGACAGGGGATGGAAGTACTTC. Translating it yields CAWSPGGDRGWKYF.

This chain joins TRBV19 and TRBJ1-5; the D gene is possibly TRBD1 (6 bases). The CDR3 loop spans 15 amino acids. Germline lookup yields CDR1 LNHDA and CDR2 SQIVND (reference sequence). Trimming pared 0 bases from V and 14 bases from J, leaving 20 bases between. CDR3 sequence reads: CASSIDPGASSYEHF. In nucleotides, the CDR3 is TGTGCCAGTAGTATAGATCCGGGGGCGAGCTCCTACGAGCATTTT.

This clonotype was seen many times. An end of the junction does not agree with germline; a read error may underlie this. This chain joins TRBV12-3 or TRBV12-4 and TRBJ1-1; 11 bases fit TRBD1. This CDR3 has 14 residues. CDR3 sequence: CASSRTGGNTEAFF. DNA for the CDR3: TGCGCCAGCAGCAGGACAGGGGGCAACACTGAAGCTTTCTTT.

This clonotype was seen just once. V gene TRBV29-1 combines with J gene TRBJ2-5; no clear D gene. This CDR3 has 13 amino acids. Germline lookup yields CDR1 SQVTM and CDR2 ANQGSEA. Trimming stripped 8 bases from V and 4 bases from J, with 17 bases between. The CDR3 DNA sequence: TGCAGCCAAGATAGGTCAAGAGGAGAGACCCAGTACTTC. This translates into CSQDRSRGETQYF.

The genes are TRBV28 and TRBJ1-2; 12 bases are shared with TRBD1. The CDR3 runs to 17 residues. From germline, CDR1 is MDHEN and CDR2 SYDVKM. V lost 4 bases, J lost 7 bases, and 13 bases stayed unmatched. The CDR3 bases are TGTGCCAGCAGTTCTGAGGGACAGGGGGCGTTTTTGGGTGGCTACACCTTC. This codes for CASSSEGQGAFLGGYTF.

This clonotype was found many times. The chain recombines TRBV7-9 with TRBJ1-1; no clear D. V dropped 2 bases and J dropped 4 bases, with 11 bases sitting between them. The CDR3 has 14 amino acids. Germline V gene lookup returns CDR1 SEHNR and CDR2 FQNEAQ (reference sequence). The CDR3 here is CASSLPSLATEAFF. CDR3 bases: TGTGCCAGCAGCTTACCCAGCCTGGCCACTGAAGCTTTCTTT. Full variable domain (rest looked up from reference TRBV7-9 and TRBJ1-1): DTGVSQNPRHKITKRGQNVTFRCDPISEHNRLYWYRQTLGQGPEFLTYFQNEAQLEKSRLLSDRFSAERPKGSFSTLEIQRTEQGDSAMYLCASSLPSLATEAFFGQGTRLTVV.

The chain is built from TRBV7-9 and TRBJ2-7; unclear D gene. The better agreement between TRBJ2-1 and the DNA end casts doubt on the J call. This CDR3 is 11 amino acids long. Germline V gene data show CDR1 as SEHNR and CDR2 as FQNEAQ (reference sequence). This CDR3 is CASSGGNEQFF. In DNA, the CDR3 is TGTGCCAGCAGCGGCGGCAATGAGCAGTTCTTC.

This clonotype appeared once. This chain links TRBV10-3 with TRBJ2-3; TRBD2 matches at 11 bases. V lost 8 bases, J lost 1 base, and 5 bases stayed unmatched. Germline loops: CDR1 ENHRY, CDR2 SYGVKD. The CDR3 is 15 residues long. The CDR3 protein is CAIGSTSGGTDTQYF. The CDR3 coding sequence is TGTGCCATCGGATCGACTAGCGGGGGCACAGATACGCAGTATTTT.

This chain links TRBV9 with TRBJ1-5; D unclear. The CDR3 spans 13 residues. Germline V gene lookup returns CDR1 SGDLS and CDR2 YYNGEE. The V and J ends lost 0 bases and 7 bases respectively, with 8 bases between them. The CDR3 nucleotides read TGTGCCAGCAGCGTAGGGTCGGGACAGCCCCAGCATTTT. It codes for CASSVGSGQPQHF.

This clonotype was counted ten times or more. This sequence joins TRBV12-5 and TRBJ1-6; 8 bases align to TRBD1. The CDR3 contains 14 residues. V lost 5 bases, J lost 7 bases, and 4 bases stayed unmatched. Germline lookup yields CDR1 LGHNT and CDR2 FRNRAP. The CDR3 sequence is CASGNDRGNSPLHF. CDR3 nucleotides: TGTGCTAGTGGTAATGACAGGGGCAATTCACCCCTCCACTTT.